A single T cell receptor (beta chain) is shown here with its context. Its antigen is not known. This entry is derived from a study of cytomegalovirus exposure and HLA in healthy donors. General study results and limits: Segments of the TCR beta V type were, in most cases, productive about 87% or about 30% of the time in an earlier analysis.

The germline gives CDR1 SGHTA, CDR2 FQGNSA. The CDR3 is made up of 14 amino acids. The ends lost 3 bases at V and 4 bases at J; junction bases unmatched: 4. With 60 Vbeta and 13 Jbeta primers, the PCR was carried out. Clones were read by immunoSEQ multiplex PCR, and TCRdb kept only the in-frame ones, dropping some. Its clone listing holds around 140,000 clones. The V gene is TRBV7-2, the J gene TRBJ1-1; 8 nucleotides align to TRBD1. The receptor was derived from a man aged 18 to 35 in good health and CMV-seronegative. The sample taken for sequencing was PBMCs. The CDR3 loop is CASSFQQGGTEAFF. The DNA of the CDR3 is TGTGCCAGCAGCTTTCAACAGGGGGGCACTGAAGCTTTCTTT.